The sequence of this TCR beta chain was determined in a study of T cell responses to AZD1222 COVID-19 vaccine. Germline V gene sequence: CDR1 SQVTM, CDR2 ANQGSEA. This CDR3 spans 16 amino acids. V lost 3 bases and J lost 5, with 22 bases in between. This clone was picked up one time. Its antigen remains unidentified. Findings of the study overall: Mostly white British, mostly female donors; authors suggested clonal diversity may be underestimated. Regions 160-218 and 743-854 held dominance among vaccine-associated CD4 TCRs, which spanned spike. Among spike-specific TCRs, nearly half reportedly target unmutated variant regions.

Repertoires were generated with immunoSEQ multiplex PCR, while TCRdb's copy carries only in-frame clones and drops some. The profile shows 120,000 or so clones, roughly 93% of them singletons. The material sequenced was peripheral blood, taken on day 0 of AZD1222 vaccination. The V call is TRBV29-1, the J call TRBJ1-2; D not resolved. The source of this sequence is an adult in good health. For the CDR3, the DNA is TGCAGCGTTGAGCCGGTGACTTTTACCAGAAGATATGGCTACACCTTC. Protein product: CSVEPVTFTRRYGYTF.